A selection of T cell receptor beta chains follows, all from one sample in a study of shared clonotypes between healthy human individuals. Produced via immunoSEQ multiplex PCR; TCRdb's table is partial and in-frame only. The sample lists some 530,000 clones, roughly 80% occurring once. The sequenced material came from PBMCs. The receptors here all came from a woman between 40 and 50 years old in good health. Some clones in this sample may be carry-over from other donors' samples. Both conserved end residues are part of each CDR3. A D gene is named only where the DNA matches it firmly. The listing skips clone size in some rows; elsewhere it reads once, few, many or a size class.

d_gene,v_gene,j_gene,abundance,len,CDR3aa,CDR3nt
-,TRBV7-7,TRBJ2-1,-,13,CASSLGKGVEQFF,TGTGCTAGCAGCCTGGGGAAAGGGGTCGAGCAGTTCTTC
-,TRBV2,TRBJ2-3,-,11,CAKISTDTQYF,TGTGCCAAAATCTCCACAGATACGCAGTATTTT
TRBD1,TRBV10-3,TRBJ2-7,few,16,CAISESGQGANHEQYF,TGTGCCATCAGTGAGTCGGGACAGGGGGCAAATCACGAGCAGTACTTC
-,TRBV6-5,TRBJ2-7,-,12,CASSPGAREQYF,TGTGCCAGCAGCCCCGGCGCGAGGGAGCAGTACTTC
-,TRBV6-6,TRBJ1-2,-,12,CASSYPLYGYTF,TGTGCCAGCAGTTACCCGCTCTATGGCTACACCTTC
TRBD1,TRBV7-9,TRBJ1-2,-,16,CASSLSGQGANYGYTF,TGTGCCAGCAGCTTATCCGGACAGGGGGCGAACTATGGCTACACCTTC
-,TRBV2,TRBJ1-3,-,14,CASRATGSGNTIYF,TGTGCCAGCAGGGCTACTGGATCTGGAAACACCATATATTTT
-,TRBV28,TRBJ1-5,-,13,CASSLSSGLAQHF,TGTGCCAGCAGTTTATCGTCAGGGCTGGCCCAGCATTTT
TRBD2,TRBV19,TRBJ2-1,-,15,CASSIGGGRMNEQFF,TGTGCCAGTAGTATAGGGGGCGGGAGGATGAATGAGCAGTTCTTC
-,TRBV7-9,TRBJ1-1,once,15,CASSLASGGPTEAFF,TGTGCCAGCAGCTTAGCTAGCGGGGGGCCCACTGAAGCTTTCTTT
TRBD2,TRBV29-1,TRBJ2-5,many,13,CSVVTSGGETQYF,TGCAGCGTTGTGACTAGCGGAGGAGAGACCCAGTACTTC
TRBD2,TRBV10-2,TRBJ2-7,few,12,CASSGGGYEQYF,TGCGCCAGCAGTGGGGGGGGCTACGAGCAGTACTTC
-,TRBV28,TRBJ1-1,-,15,CASSPPLLGGTEAFF,TGTGCCAGCAGTCCCCCTCTCCTTGGGGGCACTGAAGCTTTCTTT
-,TRBV21-1,TRBJ1-5,-,18,CASSNSYRTGVLGQPQHF,TGTGCCAGCAGCAATTCCTATAGGACAGGAGTGCTGGGACAGCCCCAGCATTTT
-,TRBV15,TRBJ2-3,-,15,CATSREGGGSDTQYF,TGTGCCACCAGCAGAGAAGGCGGGGGCTCAGATACGCAGTATTTT
TRBD2,TRBV5-1,TRBJ2-7,-,13,CASSRTSGKEQYF,TGCGCCAGCAGCCGGACTAGCGGGAAAGAGCAGTACTTC
-,TRBV6-5,TRBJ1-1,-,14,CASSYYRGGTEAFF,TGTGCCAGCAGTTACTATAGGGGGGGGACTGAAGCTTTCTTT
TRBD2,TRBV29-1,TRBJ2-3,-,13,CSVGTSGGDTQYF,TGCAGCGTAGGGACTAGCGGGGGGGATACGCAGTATTTT
TRBD2,TRBV6-5,TRBJ2-1,few,11,CASKIAGKQFF,TGTGCCAGCAAAATAGCGGGAAAGCAGTTCTTC
-,TRBV29-1,TRBJ2-1,-,13,CSVRDTEYNEQFF,TGCAGCGTTAGGGACACTGAGTACAATGAGCAGTTCTTC
TRBD2,TRBV29-1,TRBJ2-3,-,13,CSVVTSGTDTQYF,TGCAGCGTTGTCACTAGCGGCACAGATACGCAGTATTTT
TRBD2,TRBV10-3,TRBJ2-1,-,14,CAIRASGSNNEQFF,TGTGCCATCAGGGCTAGCGGGAGTAATAATGAGCAGTTCTTC
-,TRBV27,TRBJ2-4,-,15,CASSSRDSGAHIQYF,TGTGCCAGCAGTTCCCGGGACTCGGGAGCGCACATTCAGTACTTC
TRBD1,TRBV10-2,TRBJ2-2,-,20,CACYPPGKGDRGRNTGELFF,TGCGCCTGCTACCCCCCAGGAAAAGGGGACAGGGGACGGAACACCGGGGAGCTGTTTTTT
-,TRBV4-1,TRBJ2-7,-,14,CASSLPTESYEQYF,TGCGCCAGCAGCCTCCCAACGGAGTCCTACGAGCAGTACTTC
-,TRBV30,TRBJ2-7,-,12,CAWRRRDYEQYF,TGTGCCTGGAGGCGCAGGGACTACGAGCAGTACTTC
TRBD1,TRBV28,TRBJ2-5,-,16,CASSPMNRGWYETQYF,TGTGCCAGCAGTCCAATGAACAGGGGTTGGTACGAGACCCAGTACTTC
TRBD2,TRBV7-2,TRBJ2-7,-,17,CASSLGAPTSGRGEQYF,TGTGCCAGCAGCTTAGGGGCCCCGACTAGCGGGAGGGGGGAGCAGTACTTC